This is a list of T cell receptor beta chains from one sample in a study of a mutant IDH1 vaccine in newly diagnosed glioma. Sequencing used immunoSEQ multiplex PCR; TCRdb keeps in-frame clones, though not all of them. The sample lists approximately 100,000 clones, roughly 89% seen once, with roughly 0.6% in the top ten. The sample here was PBMCs, taken from a glioma patient treated with radiotherapy, temozolomide or both. The receptors shown here come from a woman aged 45-65 years with glioma. Each CDR3 is given with its conserved first and last residue. D genes are given only for firm matches. Expanded clones get a size class; other rows say once, few or many, or leave the size out.

clone_size j_call v_call d_call cdr3_aa cdr3_nt
NA TRBJ2-7 TRBV5-5 NA CASSLDWYEQYF TGTGCCAGCAGCTTGGATTGGTACGAGCAGTACTTC
NA TRBJ2-1 TRBV30 TRBD2 CAWGAGGGSNEQFF TGTGCCTGGGGAGCGGGAGGAGGTTCAAATGAGCAGTTCTTC
once TRBJ1-5 TRBV5-6 NA CASSLGMRSNQPQHF TGTGCCAGCAGCTTGGGGATGCGGAGCAATCAGCCCCAGCATTTT
few TRBJ2-3 TRBV7-6 NA CASSMGKTDTQYF TGTGCCAGCAGCATGGGGAAGACAGATACGCAGTATTTT
NA TRBJ1-1 TRBV28 NA CASSPPQGVTEAFF TGTGCCAGCAGTCCACCACAGGGAGTTACTGAAGCTTTCTTT
NA TRBJ2-7 TRBV30 TRBD1 CAWSAGTGRREQYF TGTGCCTGGAGCGCCGGGACAGGGCGAAGAGAGCAGTACTTC
few TRBJ2-7 TRBV9 NA CASSVAASGLYEQYF TGTGCCAGCAGCGTAGCGGCCAGCGGGCTCTACGAGCAGTACTTC
NA TRBJ2-2 TRBV2 NA CASSWDQNTGELFF TGTGCCAGCAGTTGGGACCAGAACACCGGGGAGCTGTTTTTT
NA TRBJ1-3 TRBV7-6 NA CASSRAGRKISGNTIYF TGTGCCAGCAGCCGCGCCGGGCGGAAGATCTCTGGAAACACCATATATTTT
NA TRBJ2-1 TRBV5-6 NA CASSPGIAGPSYSHEQFF TGTGCCAGCAGCCCTGGTATTGCGGGTCCCTCTTACAGCCATGAGCAGTTCTTC
NA TRBJ1-6 TRBV6-1 NA CASSERGPQSNSPLHF TGTGCCAGCAGTGAAAGGGGTCCACAGAGCAATTCACCCCTCCACTTT
once TRBJ2-7 TRBV30 NA CAWSDLSYEQYF TGTGCCTGGAGTGATCTTTCCTACGAGCAGTACTTC
NA TRBJ2-5 TRBV29-1 TRBD2 CSTLAGEETQYF TGCAGCACACTAGCGGGAGAAGAGACCCAGTACTTC
NA TRBJ2-7 TRBV7-9 TRBD2 CASSFGSGSVYEQYF TGTGCCAGCAGCTTTGGTAGCGGGTCCGTCTACGAGCAGTACTTC
NA TRBJ2-2 TRBV9 TRBD2 CASSVNSGRELFF TGTGCCAGCAGCGTAAATAGCGGGAGGGAGCTGTTTTTT
NA TRBJ2-7 TRBV2 TRBD1 CATGQGRQEEQYF TGTGCCACCGGACAGGGGCGGCAGGAGGAGCAGTACTTC
NA TRBJ2-1 TRBV7-8 TRBD2 CASSLAGGPYNEQFF TGTGCCAGCAGCTTAGCGGGAGGGCCCTACAATGAGCAGTTCTTC
NA TRBJ1-1 TRBV27 NA CASSPRVAGGSEAFF TGTGCCAGCAGTCCGAGGGTCGCGGGAGGGAGTGAAGCTTTCTTT
NA TRBJ2-1 TRBV5-1 TRBD2 CASTRWGEGQYNEQFF TGCGCCAGCACCAGGTGGGGGGAGGGCCAATACAATGAGCAGTTCTTC
NA TRBJ2-2 TRBV20-1 NA CSARVGGELFF TGCAGTGCTAGAGTCGGCGGGGAGCTGTTTTTT
NA TRBJ2-1 TRBV27 TRBD2 CASSLAGGYNEQFF TGTGCCAGCAGTTTAGCGGGAGGTTACAATGAGCAGTTCTTC
once TRBJ2-1 TRBV27 NA CASSFDSFREQFF TGTGCCAGCAGTTTTGATAGCTTTAGGGAGCAGTTCTTC
NA TRBJ1-2 TRBV30 NA CASPQGPEGYGYTF TGTGCCTCCCCCCAGGGCCCAGAGGGCTATGGCTACACCTTC
NA TRBJ2-5 TRBV14 TRBD2 CASSQDLAGGETQYF TGTGCCAGCAGCCAAGATCTAGCGGGAGGTGAGACCCAGTACTTC
NA TRBJ1-1 TRBV9 NA CASSPRGSEGTEAFF TGTGCCAGCAGCCCTCGGGGCAGTGAGGGCACTGAAGCTTTCTTT
few TRBJ1-1 TRBV27 NA CASSFGLAAEAFF TGTGCCAGCAGTTTTGGATTAGCGGCTGAAGCTTTCTTT
NA TRBJ2-6 TRBV19 NA CASEQGLPPGANVLTF TGTGCCAGCGAACAGGGCCTACCCCCTGGGGCCAACGTCCTGACTTTC
NA TRBJ1-5 TRBV7-9 NA CASSLSDVGNQPQHF TGTGCCAGCAGCTTATCGGACGTAGGCAATCAGCCCCAGCATTTT
NA TRBJ1-2 TRBV7-3 NA CASSSGNYGYTF TGTGCCAGCAGCTCCGGCAACTATGGCTACACCTTC
NA TRBJ2-3 TRBV7-6 NA CASSLGIARGTQYF TGTGCCAGCAGCTTAGGGATAGCCAGAGGTACGCAGTATTTT
NA TRBJ1-1 TRBV5-8 TRBD1 CASTTTGGTEAFF TGTGCCAGCACCACGACAGGGGGGACTGAAGCTTTCTTT
NA TRBJ1-6 TRBV27 NA CASSLNRGKNSPLHF TGTGCCAGCAGTTTAAATCGGGGAAAAAATTCACCCCTCCACTTT
NA TRBJ1-6 TRBV9 NA CASSVDTGSGSPLHF TGTGCCAGCAGCGTAGACACAGGCTCGGGATCACCCCTCCACTTT
NA TRBJ1-6 TRBV6-5 NA CASRPGRNSPLHF TGTGCCAGCCGGCCAGGGAGGAATTCACCCCTCCACTTT
NA TRBJ2-7 TRBV6-5 TRBD1 CASSYETGDYEQYF TGTGCCAGCAGTTACGAGACAGGGGACTACGAGCAGTACTTC
NA TRBJ2-7 TRBV28 TRBD2 CASSPGGGSAYEQYF TGTGCCAGCAGCCCCGGGGGGGGATCCGCCTACGAGCAGTACTTC
once TRBJ2-2 TRBV7-3 NA CASSLGHSTGELFF TGTGCCAGCAGCCTGGGACATAGCACCGGGGAGCTGTTTTTT
NA TRBJ1-2 TRBV5-4 NA CASSRPGVGNYGYTF TGTGCCAGCAGCCGACCAGGGGTGGGTAACTATGGCTACACCTTC
few TRBJ1-1 TRBV25-1 TRBD1 CASKDRRNTEAFF TGTGCCAGCAAGGACAGGAGGAACACTGAAGCTTTCTTT
once TRBJ2-5 TRBV4-1 TRBD2 CASRQVPSSGSYQETQYF TGCGCCAGCAGACAAGTCCCCTCTAGCGGGAGTTACCAAGAGACCCAGTACTTC
NA TRBJ1-1 TRBV5-4 TRBD1 CASSFRGGGAEAFF TGTGCCAGCAGCTTCAGGGGAGGGGGCGCTGAAGCTTTCTTT
once TRBJ1-2 TRBV9 NA CASSVGWVVWCYTF TGTGCCAGCAGCGTAGGTTGGGTGGTTTGGTGCTACACCTTC
NA TRBJ2-2 TRBV5-1 TRBD2 CASTSLTSGITGELFF TGCGCCAGCACCTCATTGACTAGCGGGATTACCGGGGAGCTGTTTTTT
NA TRBJ1-1 TRBV9 NA CASSVGGSGTEAFF TGTGCCAGCAGCGTAGGGGGGTCCGGCACTGAAGCTTTCTTT
NA TRBJ1-5 TRBV27 NA CASSLGTRGAGNQPQHF TGTGCCAGCAGTTTAGGGACCCGGGGCGCGGGAAATCAGCCCCAGCATTTT
NA TRBJ2-7 TRBV7-2 NA CASSVPGSYEQYF TGTGCCAGCAGCGTGCCGGGGTCCTACGAGCAGTACTTC
NA TRBJ2-1 TRBV11-2 NA CASSLDWAGNEQFF TGTGCCAGCAGCTTAGATTGGGCAGGCAATGAGCAGTTCTTC
NA TRBJ2-2 TRBV7-2 TRBD1 CASSPDRVSGELFF TGTGCCAGCAGTCCGGACAGGGTGTCCGGGGAGCTGTTTTTT
NA TRBJ2-5 TRBV18 TRBD1 CASSRTGKQETQYF TGTGCCAGCTCCCGGACAGGAAAGCAAGAGACCCAGTACTTC